Presented here are 27 T cell receptor beta chains from one specimen sequenced in a study of shared clonotypes between healthy human individuals. Repertoires were generated with immunoSEQ multiplex PCR, while TCRdb's copy carries only in-frame clones and drops some. The sample holds around 2,000,000 clones, over 85% seen once. Positive CCR7 selection of CD45RO-negative cells yielded the naive CD8 cells, and terminally differentiated effector memory CD45RA+ cells were excluded. What was sequenced was naive CD8+ T cells sorted from blood. These receptors all stem from a man younger than 35 in good health.

This rearrangement joins TRBV5-1 to TRBJ2-5; 7 bases fit TRBD1. Germline V gene lookup returns CDR1 SGHRS and CDR2 YFSETQ. Unmatched junction bases numbered 10, after V lost 3 bases and J lost 5 bases. There are 15 residues in the CDR3. DNA for the CDR3: TGCGCCAGCAGCTACGAAACAGGGGCGGGTGAGACCCAGTACTTC. Amino acid sequence: CASSYETGAGETQYF.

Regarding this clone: Additional DNA sequences in this sample encode the identical CDR3. The chain joins TRBV30 to TRBJ1-2; perhaps TRBD1 as D (5 bases). Germline loops: CDR1 GTSNPN, CDR2 SVGIG (reference sequence). CDR3 size: 11 residues. V shed 3 bases and J shed 5 bases, with 7 bases lying between them. The CDR3 nucleotides are TGTGCCTGGAGCGGGGGGTATGGCTACACCTTC. Protein product: CAWSGGYGYTF.

The rearrangement uses TRBV2 and TRBJ2-7; 8 bases match TRBD1. The ends lost 7 bases at V and 7 bases at J; junction bases unmatched: 12. In germline, CDR1 is SNHLY, CDR2 FYNNEI. The CDR3 is 14 amino acids. The CDR3 here is CASMEQGASNEQYF. The CDR3 DNA is TGTGCCAGCATGGAGCAGGGGGCAAGTAATGAGCAGTACTTC.

This clone was found once. The chain links TRBV28 to TRBJ2-3; D possibly matches TRBD1 or TRBD2 (6 bases each). The CDR3 has 12 amino acids. From germline, CDR1 is MDHEN and CDR2 SYDVKM. The V end lost 6 bases, the J end lost 8 bases, and 12 bases lay between the germline ends. CDR3 loop: CASSLQGGTQYF. The CDR3 nucleotides are TGTGCCAGCAGCCTACAGGGAGGTACGCAGTATTTT.

The chain recombines TRBV28 with TRBJ1-6; TRBD1 aligns across 7 bases. From germline, CDR1 is MDHEN and CDR2 SYDVKM. This CDR3 comprises 14 residues. Losses at the gene ends were 7 bases for V and 10 bases for J; bases not matched to a gene: 10. CDR3 in amino acids: CASIHRQGHSPLHF. In DNA, the CDR3 is TGTGCCAGCATCCATCGACAGGGCCACTCACCCCTCCACTTT.

The rearrangement links TRBV27 to TRBJ1-5; D not certain. Per the germline V gene, CDR1 is MNHEY and CDR2 is SMNVEV (reference sequence). CDR3 size: 15 residues. V lost 5 bases, J lost 0 bases, and 11 bases lay in between. This CDR3 is CASSPDAYSNQPQHF. CDR3 coding DNA: TGTGCCAGCAGTCCGGACGCCTATAGCAATCAGCCCCAGCATTTT.

Points on this clone: Other DNA sequences in the sample encode the same CDR3. Written as DNA, the CDR3 is TGCAGCGTTGAAGTGGGGACAGGGTATGGCTACACCTTC. Residues: CSVEVGTGYGYTF. The J gene is TRBJ1-2, the V gene TRBV29-1; 9 bases map to TRBD1. V trimming: 1 base; J trimming: 5 bases; junction bases outside the gene matches: 2. The CDR3 spans 13 residues. The V gene's germline CDR1 is SQVTM and CDR2 ANQGSEA.

The gene calls are TRBV6-1 and TRBJ1-1, with D possibly matching TRBD1 (5 bases). The V end lost 1 base, the J end lost 6 bases, and 12 bases lay between the germline ends. Per the germline V gene, CDR1 is MNHNS and CDR2 is SASEGT. This CDR3 is 14 amino acids long. CDR3 region: CASSEGGFLSEAFF. The CDR3 region has the DNA TGTGCCAGCAGTGAAGGGGGCTTCCTCTCTGAAGCTTTCTTT.

This sequence joins TRBV7-9 and TRBJ2-1; 8 nucleotides align to TRBD2. CDR1 and CDR2 (germline): SEHNR, FQNEAQ (reference sequence). Trimming removed 5 bases from V and 5 bases from J; junction bases left unmatched: 11. The CDR3 has 16 amino acids. DNA for the CDR3: TGTGCCAGCAGCCCAACGGAGCGGGAGATCGACAATGAGCAGTTCTTC. It is translated as CASSPTEREIDNEQFF. Drawing the rest from reference TRBV7-9 and TRBJ2-1, the complete variable domain is DTGVSQNPRHKITKRGQNVTFRCDPISEHNRLYWYRQTLGQGPEFLTYFQNEAQLEKSRLLSDRFSAERPKGSFSTLEIQRTEQGDSAMYLCASSPTEREIDNEQFFGPGTRLTVL.

The chain links TRBV13 to TRBJ2-3; D is tentatively TRBD1 or TRBD2 (6 bases each). The CDR3 sequence is 15 residues long. The germline gives CDR1 PRHDT, CDR2 FYEKMQ (reference sequence). V was trimmed by 5 bases and J by 0 bases, leaving 12 bases between them. The CDR3 DNA reads TGTGCCAGCAGCGGAGGGACACCGAGCACAGATACGCAGTATTTT. Protein product: CASSGGTPSTDTQYF.

The CDR3 reads CASSLAESYGLTNTEAFF. The CDR3 DNA reads as TGCGCCAGCAGCTTGGCCGAGTCTTACGGTCTTACGAACACTGAAGCTTTCTTT. The chain carries TRBV5-1 and TRBJ1-1; D gene uncertain. V lost 0 bases and J 1 base, leaving 19 bases between the germline ends. The CDR3 contains 18 residues. Per germline, CDR1 SGHRS and CDR2 YFSETQ.

Here the CDR3 DNA reads TGTGCCAGCAGTTCTACAGGGGACCCTGGAAACACCATATATTTT. Translation: CASSSTGDPGNTIYF. The J gene is TRBJ1-3, the V gene TRBV13; 7 bases fit TRBD1. Trimming removed 6 bases from V and 2 bases from J; junction bases left unmatched: 7. The CDR3 covers 15 residues. Germline CDR1 reads PRHDT; CDR2 reads FYEKMQ (reference sequence).

The gene calls are TRBV29-1 and TRBJ2-2; TRBD2 is a possible D gene (5 bases). The CDR3 covers 13 residues. The V gene's germline CDR1 is SQVTM and CDR2 ANQGSEA. V lost 5 bases and J lost 5, with 12 bases in between. CDR3 in amino acids: CSVPLTGTGELFF. The DNA of the CDR3 is TGCAGCGTTCCCCTGACGGGAACCGGGGAGCTGTTTTTT.

The rearrangement uses TRBV7-9 and TRBJ1-1; D unclear. Germline values: CDR1 SEHNR, CDR2 FQNEAQ (reference sequence). CDR3 length: 13 amino acids. Trimming left V 5 bases short and J 0 bases short, with 7 bases between. CDR3 sequence: CASSNTLNTEAFF. CDR3 coding DNA: TGTGCCAGCAGCAATACTCTGAACACTGAAGCTTTCTTT.

V is TRBV4-3 and J is TRBJ2-7; no reliable D call. The CDR3 runs to 17 residues. Trimming pared 0 bases from V and 1 base from J, leaving 16 bases between. Germline V gives CDR1 LGHNA, CDR2 YSLEER. The CDR3 spells CASSQDQWADGSYEQYF. The CDR3 coding sequence is TGCGCCAGCAGCCAAGATCAGTGGGCGGACGGTTCCTACGAGCAGTACTTC.

This chain links TRBV7-9 with TRBJ1-1; 8 nucleotides align to TRBD1. V lost 2 bases and J lost 1; bases outside the gene matches: 9. CDR3 length equals 17 residues. Germline loops: CDR1 SEHNR, CDR2 FQNEAQ (reference sequence). This CDR3 reads CASSLIAGGSKNTEAFF. The CDR3 nucleotides are TGTGCCAGCAGCTTAATCGCAGGGGGCTCGAAGAACACTGAAGCTTTCTTT.

The genes are TRBV5-6 and TRBJ2-4; D is unclear. The germline CDR1 and CDR2 sequences are SGHDT and YYEEEE. V gave up 2 bases and J gave up 8 bases, with 8 bases separating them. The CDR3 runs 12 residues. The CDR3 spells CASSFEADIQYF. The DNA for the CDR3 is TGTGCCAGCAGCTTTGAGGCGGACATTCAGTACTTC.

The V and J genes are TRBV2 and TRBJ1-1; 7 bases fit TRBD1. The CDR3 extends over 18 amino acids. The germline gives CDR1 SNHLY, CDR2 FYNNEI. The V gene end was trimmed by 6 bases and the J gene end by 0 bases; junction bases not matched to a gene: 16. The CDR3 sequence is CASSAPATGWAMNTEAFF. As DNA, the CDR3 is TGTGCCAGCAGCGCCCCCGCGACAGGGTGGGCCATGAACACTGAAGCTTTCTTT. The whole variable domain, remainder taken from reference TRBV2 and TRBJ1-1, is EPEVTQTPSHQVTQMGQEVILRCVPISNHLYFYWYRQILGQKVEFLVSFYNNEISEKSEIFDDQFSVERPDGSNFTLKIRSTKLEDSAMYFCASSAPATGWAMNTEAFFGQGTRLTVV.

The chain joins TRBV4-3 to TRBJ2-7; no clear D. The germline V and J ends were trimmed by 1 base and 2 bases, with 12 bases remaining between them. This CDR3 has 15 residues. Germline CDR1 and CDR2: LGHNA and YSLEER. CDR3 DNA sequence: TGCGCCAGCAGCCAAGCCCGCGACCATCCCTACGAGCAGTACTTC. Its translation: CASSQARDHPYEQYF.

V usage is TRBV6-6 and J usage is TRBJ2-7; no reliable D call. Germline V gene lookup returns CDR1 MNHNY and CDR2 SVGAGI (reference sequence). CDR3 length equals 15 residues. The V end was cut by 2 bases, the J end by 1 base, with 12 bases between. CDR3 sequence (DNA): TGTGCCAGCAGTTACGGCGGCCACGAGTCCTACGAGCAGTACTTC. Protein sequence: CASSYGGHESYEQYF.

The chain combines TRBV27 with TRBJ2-7; D perhaps matches TRBD1 (6 bases). With 8 bases removed from V and 4 bases from J, the gap between germline ends came to 15 bases. Per the germline V gene, CDR1 is MNHEY and CDR2 is SMNVEV (reference sequence). This CDR3 spans 13 amino acids. The DNA of the CDR3 is TGTGCCAGCGCCAAGGGGGACGTTTACGAGCAGTACTTC. This translates into CASAKGDVYEQYF.

This clone was picked up one time. V and J are TRBV11-2 and TRBJ2-6, with 8 bases identical to TRBD1. Trimming cost V 1 base and J 0 bases; bases outside gene matches: 5. In germline, CDR1 is SGHAT, CDR2 FQNNGV. The CDR3 length is 18 residues. The CDR3 sequence is CASSLVGQVISGANVLTF. DNA of the CDR3: TGTGCCAGCAGCTTAGTGGGACAGGTGATCTCTGGGGCCAACGTCCTGACTTTC.

With respect to this clone: This sample includes further DNA sequences coding for the same CDR3. The chain couples TRBV9 to TRBJ2-7; 9 bases are shared with TRBD1. The CDR3 totals 13 residues. Losses at the gene ends were 4 bases for V and 6 bases for J; bases not matched to a gene: 5. Germline V CDR1 and CDR2: SGDLS, YYNGEE. For the CDR3, the DNA is TGTGCCAGCAGCCCTGGACAGGGGAGCGAGCAGTACTTC. It translates to CASSPGQGSEQYF.

Only one count was recorded for this clone. This chain links TRBV9 with TRBJ2-3; D possibly uses TRBD1 or TRBD2 (6 bases each). Germline V gives CDR1 SGDLS, CDR2 YYNGEE. Trimming took 3 bases from V and 1 from J, leaving 12 bases between them. The CDR3 is made up of 15 amino acids. The CDR3 DNA reads TGTGCCAGCAGCGAACGGGGGCCCCGCACAGATACGCAGTATTTT. It is translated as CASSERGPRTDTQYF.

This chain uses TRBV4-3 with TRBJ2-7, with D unclear. The CDR3 consists of 12 residues. V was clipped by 0 bases and J by 6 bases, with 6 bases between them. Germline V gene data show CDR1 as LGHNA and CDR2 as YSLEER. The CDR3 is CASSQDRTEQYF. The CDR3 bases are TGCGCCAGCAGCCAAGATAGAACCGAGCAGTACTTC.

V usage is TRBV28 and J usage is TRBJ2-3; D ambiguous. The ends were cut back, 3 bases at V and 8 bases at J, with 6 bases in the middle. The CDR3 contains 11 residues. Germline V gives CDR1 MDHEN, CDR2 SYDVKM. The CDR3 sequence is CASSLGCTQYF. The CDR3 DNA is TGTGCCAGCAGTTTGGGCTGTACGCAGTATTTT.

Comment on this clone: This sample includes further DNA sequences coding for the same CDR3. DNA for the CDR3: TGTGCCAGCAGTTACGGGACTACTGAAGCTTTCTTT. It translates to CASSYGTTEAFF. The chain links TRBV6-6 to TRBJ1-1, with D possibly matching TRBD1 (5 bases). Trimming removed 2 bases from V and 5 bases from J, with 6 bases in between. The germline CDR1 and CDR2 sequences are MNHNY and SVGAGI (reference sequence). The CDR3 length is 12 residues.